This is a list of T cell receptor beta chains from one sample in a study of T cells in Graves' hyperthyroidism and ophthalmopathy. TCRdb redid the calling of the multiplex PCR reads with MiXCR, one entry per CDR3 protein. This sample has about 580,000 distinct CDR3 sequences, with about 14% found just once. The sequenced material came from blood. These receptor sequences come from a woman in her twenties or thirties with Graves' hyperthyroidism that later progressed to Graves' ophthalmopathy. Both conserved end residues are part of each CDR3. The D gene is left open where the match is weak. The listing skips clone size in some rows; elsewhere it reads once, few, many or a size class.

clone size: few
V gene: TRBV19
CDR3 length: 13
D gene: NA
J gene: TRBJ2-3
CDR3 protein: CASSISVTDTQYF
CDR3 DNA: TGTGCCAGTAGTATATCGGTGACAGATACGCAGTATTTT

clone size: many
V gene: TRBV11-2
CDR3 length: 17
D gene: NA
J gene: TRBJ1-1
CDR3 protein: CASRTLNRAVGNTEAFF
CDR3 DNA: TGTGCCAGCAGGACCCTGAATCGGGCGGTGGGGAACACTGAAGCTTTCTTT

clone size: once
V gene: TRBV9
CDR3 length: 17
D gene: TRBD2
J gene: TRBJ2-7
CDR3 protein: CASSVGEGLAGDNEQYF
CDR3 DNA: TGTGCCAGCAGCGTAGGTGAGGGACTAGCGGGAGATAACGAGCAGTACTTC

clone size: many
V gene: TRBV27
CDR3 length: 17
D gene: NA
J gene: TRBJ1-4
CDR3 protein: CASSPDGASVPREKLFF
CDR3 DNA: TGTGCCAGTTCCCCTGACGGGGCCTCGGTACCGAGAGAAAAACTGTTTTTT

clone size: many
V gene: TRBV5-1
CDR3 length: 14
D gene: NA
J gene: TRBJ2-7
CDR3 protein: CASSPQGTEGEQYF
CDR3 DNA: TGCGCCAGCAGCCCCCAGGGTACCGAGGGGGAGCAGTACTTC

clone size: NA
V gene: TRBV4-2
CDR3 length: 15
D gene: TRBD1
J gene: TRBJ1-2
CDR3 protein: CASSRDTGGSYGYTF
CDR3 DNA: TGTGCCAGCAGCCGGGACACAGGGGGTAGCTATGGCTACACCTTC

clone size: NA
V gene: TRBV6-2/TRBV6-3
CDR3 length: 14
D gene: NA
J gene: TRBJ2-7
CDR3 protein: CASRAGQPTGEQYF
CDR3 DNA: TGTGCCAGCAGAGCCGGACAGCCCACGGGGGAGCAGTACTTC

clone size: many
V gene: TRBV28
CDR3 length: 17
D gene: TRBD1
J gene: TRBJ1-3
CDR3 protein: CASSSNSGGFSGNTIYF
CDR3 DNA: TGTGCCAGCAGTTCTAACTCAGGGGGTTTCTCTGGAAACACCATATATTTT

clone size: many
V gene: TRBV30
CDR3 length: 15
D gene: TRBD2
J gene: TRBJ2-7
CDR3 protein: CAWSSGGTISYEQYF
CDR3 DNA: TGTGCCTGGAGTAGCGGGGGTACTATCTCCTACGAGCAGTACTTC

clone size: many
V gene: TRBV6-2/TRBV6-3
CDR3 length: 15
D gene: TRBD2
J gene: TRBJ2-3
CDR3 protein: CASSYSGLAGDTQYF
CDR3 DNA: TGTGCCAGCAGTTACTCGGGACTAGCGGGAGATACGCAGTATTTT

clone size: many
V gene: TRBV11-2
CDR3 length: 15
D gene: NA
J gene: TRBJ1-5
CDR3 protein: CASSLDRVGGLPQHF
CDR3 DNA: TGTGCCAGCAGCTTAGACAGGGTTGGGGGTCTGCCCCAGCATTTT

clone size: many
V gene: TRBV19
CDR3 length: 15
D gene: NA
J gene: TRBJ2-1
CDR3 protein: CASSILRDRDNEQFF
CDR3 DNA: TGTGCCAGTAGTATCCTTAGGGACCGGGACAATGAGCAGTTCTTC

clone size: few
V gene: TRBV6-5
CDR3 length: 13
D gene: NA
J gene: TRBJ2-3
CDR3 protein: CASSYDSRDTQYF
CDR3 DNA: TGTGCCAGCAGTTACGATTCGAGAGATACGCAGTATTTT

clone size: NA
V gene: TRBV5-1
CDR3 length: 15
D gene: TRBD2
J gene: TRBJ2-5
CDR3 protein: CASSWTSGLKSAQYF
CDR3 DNA: TGCGCCAGCAGCTGGACTAGCGGCCTAAAGTCGGCCCAGTACTTC

clone size: many
V gene: TRBV30
CDR3 length: 16
D gene: NA
J gene: TRBJ1-2
CDR3 protein: CAWSVRGTFVGYGYTF
CDR3 DNA: TGTGCCTGGAGTGTACGGGGGACGTTCGTAGGCTATGGCTACACCTTC

clone size: NA
V gene: TRBV5-1
CDR3 length: 14
D gene: TRBD1
J gene: TRBJ2-3
CDR3 protein: CASSQDRDRDTQYF
CDR3 DNA: TGTGCCAGCAGCCAGGACAGGGACAGAGATACGCAGTATTTT

clone size: many
V gene: TRBV7-6
CDR3 length: 13
D gene: NA
J gene: TRBJ1-6
CDR3 protein: CASSSVGGSPLHF
CDR3 DNA: TGTGCCAGCAGCTCTGTAGGAGGGTCACCCCTCCACTTT

clone size: NA
V gene: TRBV6-1
CDR3 length: 12
D gene: NA
J gene: TRBJ1-5
CDR3 protein: CASTLDDQPQHF
CDR3 DNA: TGTGCCAGCACCTTGGACGATCAGCCCCAGCATTTT

clone size: many
V gene: TRBV30
CDR3 length: 17
D gene: TRBD2
J gene: TRBJ2-3
CDR3 protein: CAWTGGFGGRVTDTQYF
CDR3 DNA: TGTGCCTGGACCGGAGGGTTTGGCGGGAGAGTTACAGATACGCAGTATTTT

clone size: NA
V gene: TRBV28
CDR3 length: 13
D gene: NA
J gene: TRBJ2-1
CDR3 protein: CASTEPPQGEQFF
CDR3 DNA: TGTGCCAGCACCGAACCCCCGCAGGGAGAGCAGTTCTTC

clone size: many
V gene: TRBV30
CDR3 length: 13
D gene: NA
J gene: TRBJ1-1
CDR3 protein: CAWSGRGGRGAFF
CDR3 DNA: TGTGCCTGGAGTGGGAGAGGGGGAAGAGGAGCTTTCTTT

clone size: many
V gene: TRBV12-3/TRBV12-4
CDR3 length: 16
D gene: TRBD2
J gene: TRBJ2-1
CDR3 protein: CASSFISGRVYNEQFF
CDR3 DNA: TGTGCCAGCAGTTTTATTAGCGGGAGGGTCTACAATGAGCAGTTCTTC

clone size: few
V gene: TRBV7-6
CDR3 length: 17
D gene: TRBD2
J gene: TRBJ2-1
CDR3 protein: CASSSRLAGGRSNEQFF
CDR3 DNA: TGTGCCAGCAGCTCCCGGTTGGCGGGCGGGAGAAGTAATGAGCAGTTCTTC

clone size: few
V gene: TRBV6-1
CDR3 length: 17
D gene: TRBD2
J gene: TRBJ2-2
CDR3 protein: CASRRGGAGGYTGELFF
CDR3 DNA: TGTGCCAGCAGGCGTGGGGGAGCGGGAGGATACACCGGGGAGCTGTTTTTT

clone size: NA
V gene: TRBV13
CDR3 length: 12
D gene: TRBD2
J gene: TRBJ2-7
CDR3 protein: CASGAGVNEQYF
CDR3 DNA: TGTGCCAGCGGGGCGGGAGTGAACGAGCAGTACTTC

clone size: many
V gene: TRBV2
CDR3 length: 15
D gene: NA
J gene: TRBJ1-2
CDR3 protein: CASSAGKGANYGYTF
CDR3 DNA: TGTGCCAGCAGTGCGGGGAAGGGGGCTAACTATGGCTACACCTTC

clone size: NA
V gene: TRBV20-1
CDR3 length: 12
D gene: TRBD2
J gene: TRBJ2-7
CDR3 protein: CSARTSGIEQYF
CDR3 DNA: TGCAGTGCTAGGACTAGCGGGATCGAGCAGTACTTC

clone size: few
V gene: TRBV19
CDR3 length: 14
D gene: NA
J gene: TRBJ2-3
CDR3 protein: CASSPLTHTDTQYF
CDR3 DNA: TGTGCCAGTAGTCCACTGACACACACAGATACGCAGTATTTT

clone size: many
V gene: TRBV29-1
CDR3 length: 15
D gene: NA
J gene: TRBJ1-2
CDR3 protein: CSVEGEASNLYGYTF
CDR3 DNA: TGCAGCGTTGAAGGCGAGGCCTCAAACCTCTATGGCTACACCTTC

clone size: few
V gene: TRBV13
CDR3 length: 17
D gene: NA
J gene: TRBJ2-7
CDR3 protein: CASSLGGAGASSYEQYF
CDR3 DNA: TGTGCCAGCAGCTTAGGCGGGGCGGGGGCTAGCTCCTACGAGCAGTACTTC

clone size: many
V gene: TRBV2
CDR3 length: 18
D gene: TRBD2
J gene: TRBJ2-5
CDR3 protein: CASSEGGREAWYQETQYF
CDR3 DNA: TGTGCCAGCAGTGAAGGGGGGCGGGAGGCTTGGTACCAAGAGACCCAGTACTTC

clone size: many
V gene: TRBV3-1
CDR3 length: 15
D gene: NA
J gene: TRBJ1-2
CDR3 protein: CASSLSGAADDGYTF
CDR3 DNA: TGTGCCAGCAGCCTTAGTGGGGCAGCGGATGATGGCTACACCTTC

clone size: many
V gene: TRBV7-3
CDR3 length: 16
D gene: TRBD1
J gene: TRBJ2-2
CDR3 protein: CASSRQGLMNTGELFF
CDR3 DNA: TGTGCCAGCAGCCGACAGGGCCTAATGAACACCGGGGAGCTGTTTTTT

clone size: many
V gene: TRBV29-1
CDR3 length: 14
D gene: TRBD1
J gene: TRBJ2-3
CDR3 protein: CSVEDRAFSDTQYF
CDR3 DNA: TGCAGCGTTGAGGACAGGGCCTTCTCGGATACGCAGTATTTT

clone size: many
V gene: TRBV11-2
CDR3 length: 14
D gene: NA
J gene: TRBJ1-2
CDR3 protein: CASSLAGPGPGYTF
CDR3 DNA: TGTGCCAGCAGCTTGGCGGGTCCAGGGCCTGGCTACACCTTC

clone size: many
V gene: TRBV7-8
CDR3 length: 13
D gene: NA
J gene: TRBJ2-7
CDR3 protein: CASSSYQDDEQYF
CDR3 DNA: TGTGCCAGCAGCTCATACCAGGACGACGAGCAGTACTTC

clone size: few
V gene: TRBV14
CDR3 length: 13
D gene: NA
J gene: TRBJ1-5
CDR3 protein: CASSQGGEQPQHF
CDR3 DNA: TGTGCCAGCAGCCAAGGGGGCGAACAGCCCCAGCATTTT

clone size: many
V gene: TRBV20-1
CDR3 length: 13
D gene: NA
J gene: TRBJ2-5
CDR3 protein: CSAGKTHQETQYF
CDR3 DNA: TGCAGTGCTGGCAAGACACACCAAGAGACCCAGTACTTC

clone size: few
V gene: TRBV12-3/TRBV12-4
CDR3 length: 16
D gene: TRBD2
J gene: TRBJ2-2
CDR3 protein: CASSTGLAGKTGELFF
CDR3 DNA: TGTGCCAGCAGCACTGGACTAGCGGGGAAAACCGGGGAGCTGTTTTTT

clone size: many
V gene: TRBV20-1
CDR3 length: 16
D gene: TRBD1
J gene: TRBJ1-4
CDR3 protein: CSATRGRGLPNEKLFF
CDR3 DNA: TGCAGTGCTACCCGGGGCAGGGGGCTACCTAATGAAAAACTGTTTTTT

clone size: NA
V gene: TRBV7-9
CDR3 length: 11
D gene: NA
J gene: TRBJ2-7
CDR3 protein: CASRVYYEQYF
CDR3 DNA: TGTGCCAGCCGCGTATACTACGAGCAGTACTTC

clone size: many
V gene: TRBV2
CDR3 length: 16
D gene: TRBD2
J gene: TRBJ2-2
CDR3 protein: CASRDREREGRGELFF
CDR3 DNA: TGTGCCAGCCGAGATCGGGAGCGGGAGGGCCGCGGGGAGCTGTTTTTT

clone size: many
V gene: TRBV12-3/TRBV12-4
CDR3 length: 14
D gene: NA
J gene: TRBJ1-4
CDR3 protein: CASKPRQGGEKLFF
CDR3 DNA: TGTGCCAGCAAACCACGGCAGGGCGGGGAAAAACTGTTTTTT

clone size: NA
V gene: TRBV30
CDR3 length: 16
D gene: TRBD2
J gene: TRBJ2-7
CDR3 protein: CAWSGTSGRAVYEQYF
CDR3 DNA: TGTGCCTGGAGTGGGACTAGCGGGAGGGCGGTATACGAGCAGTACTTC

clone size: few
V gene: TRBV29-1
CDR3 length: 24
D gene: TRBD1
J gene: TRBJ1-1
CDR3 protein: CSVEDLYGVGDLAALLQGETEAFF
CDR3 DNA: TGCAGCGTTGAAGATCTATACGGCGTCGGTGATTTAGCGGCGTTGTTACAGGGGGAAACTGAAGCTTTCTTT

clone size: many
V gene: TRBV30
CDR3 length: 15
D gene: TRBD1
J gene: TRBJ2-5
CDR3 protein: CAWSVGTGGQETQYF
CDR3 DNA: TGTGCCTGGAGTGTAGGAACAGGGGGTCAAGAGACCCAGTACTTC

clone size: many
V gene: TRBV6-2/TRBV6-3
CDR3 length: 14
D gene: TRBD1
J gene: TRBJ2-7
CDR3 protein: CASSHGQGAGEQYF
CDR3 DNA: TGTGCCAGCAGTCATGGACAGGGGGCTGGCGAGCAGTACTTC

clone size: many
V gene: TRBV28
CDR3 length: 17
D gene: NA
J gene: TRBJ1-1
CDR3 protein: CASTDLRGTRHNTEAFF
CDR3 DNA: TGTGCCAGCACCGATTTAAGGGGTACTAGACATAACACTGAAGCTTTCTTT